These T cell receptor beta chains were read from a single sample in a study of T cells in Graves' hyperthyroidism and ophthalmopathy. MiXCR, run by TCRdb on the multiplex PCR reads, gives a single entry per CDR3 protein. The sample has 550,000 to 600,000 distinct CDR3 sequences; around 45% are singletons. Sequences were obtained from peripheral blood or thyroid tissue (not recorded which). The receptor set was obtained from an adult woman with Graves' disease, either hyperthyroidism or ophthalmopathy (not recorded which). CDR3s leave out the opening cysteine and the closing phenylalanine or tryptophan. Fields, in order: V gene, J gene, CDR3 protein.

V gene: TRBV10-3
J gene: TRBJ2-6
CDR3 protein: ASTGTTTSGANVLT

V gene: TRBV6-5
J gene: TRBJ2-7
CDR3 protein: ASRDSEREQY

V gene: TRBV2
J gene: TRBJ1-6
CDR3 protein: ASSEGQWGAPLH

V gene: TRBV11-2
J gene: TRBJ2-2
CDR3 protein: ASSLIGSTGELF

V gene: TRBV2
J gene: TRBJ2-5
CDR3 protein: ASSPGPSSETQY

V gene: TRBV6-6
J gene: TRBJ2-7
CDR3 protein: ASTRTGFYEQY

V gene: TRBV10-2
J gene: TRBJ1-6
CDR3 protein: ASSLDRGSGSPLH

V gene: TRBV7-8
J gene: TRBJ1-2
CDR3 protein: ASSSRLGQSVGT

V gene: TRBV19
J gene: TRBJ1-5
CDR3 protein: ASHRGGSNQPQH

V gene: TRBV28
J gene: TRBJ1-2
CDR3 protein: ASIGQGRVGQFVFGYT

V gene: TRBV9
J gene: TRBJ2-3
CDR3 protein: ASSVAPSLGTDTQY

V gene: TRBV24-1
J gene: TRBJ2-2
CDR3 protein: ATSARDPTMGDGELF

V gene: TRBV7-9
J gene: TRBJ1-6
CDR3 protein: ASSPDRGESPLH

V gene: TRBV20-1
J gene: TRBJ1-1
CDR3 protein: SAGSGDTEAF

V gene: TRBV6-5
J gene: TRBJ1-6
CDR3 protein: ASSYVTGLSLH

V gene: TRBV27
J gene: TRBJ2-5
CDR3 protein: ASSLLSDVSQETQY

V gene: TRBV10-3
J gene: TRBJ2-2
CDR3 protein: AISTPGTTNTGELF

V gene: TRBV18
J gene: TRBJ2-2
CDR3 protein: ASSPVTGPNTGELF

V gene: TRBV7-9
J gene: TRBJ2-7
CDR3 protein: ASSPAPLSYEQY

V gene: TRBV7-8
J gene: TRBJ1-4
CDR3 protein: ASSYGVSPFGKLF

V gene: TRBV20-1
J gene: TRBJ2-7
CDR3 protein: SSGLAGGSSYEQY

V gene: TRBV20-1
J gene: TRBJ2-7
CDR3 protein: SARDLAGKSYEQY

V gene: TRBV20-1
J gene: TRBJ1-3
CDR3 protein: SAISEGGGNTIY

V gene: TRBV2
J gene: TRBJ2-6
CDR3 protein: ASDLDNTEA

V gene: TRBV24-1
J gene: TRBJ1-5
CDR3 protein: ATSDSGGGQPQH

V gene: TRBV25-1
J gene: TRBJ1-4
CDR3 protein: ASSPQPGDTGGDEKLF

V gene: TRBV6-6
J gene: TRBJ1-2
CDR3 protein: ASSHTGGDGYT

V gene: TRBV29-1
J gene: TRBJ1-2
CDR3 protein: SVRGGNYGYT

V gene: TRBV5-1
J gene: TRBJ2-6
CDR3 protein: ASSATGQGANVLT

V gene: TRBV10-3
J gene: TRBJ1-5
CDR3 protein: AISPNINQPQH

V gene: TRBV14
J gene: TRBJ1-1
CDR3 protein: ASSQDRNTEAF

V gene: TRBV4-2
J gene: TRBJ1-1
CDR3 protein: ASGLTSNTEAF

V gene: TRBV3-1
J gene: TRBJ1-2
CDR3 protein: ASSQETGDDYGYT

V gene: TRBV20-1
J gene: TRBJ2-7
CDR3 protein: SARPSRGLDNEQY

V gene: TRBV10-3
J gene: TRBJ2-5
CDR3 protein: ATRNDRGAKETQY

V gene: TRBV7-9
J gene: TRBJ1-2
CDR3 protein: ASSLRGGYT

V gene: TRBV9
J gene: TRBJ2-2
CDR3 protein: ASSRGLAGVRELF